The 19 T cell receptor beta chains listed next were all sequenced from one sample in a study of blood T cell repertoires in COVID-19. Measured with immunoSEQ multiplex PCR; TCRdb has only the in-frame clones, and not every one. The sample contains fewer than 250,000 clones, roughly 86% of which appear only once. Sequenced: PBMCs or T cells enriched from blood (not recorded which). The receptors come from a woman under 40 with acute COVID-19.

The genes are TRBV10-3 and TRBJ1-4, with D unresolved. This CDR3 has 15 residues. Trimming cost V 2 bases and J 0 bases, with 7 bases left between them. Germline V gene lookup returns CDR1 ENHRY and CDR2 SYGVKD. CDR3 residues: CAISEGATTNEKLFF. The CDR3 region has the DNA TGTGCCATCAGTGAGGGAGCCACAACTAATGAAAAACTGTTTTTT.

The J gene is TRBJ2-7, the V gene TRBV7-2, with TRBD2 identical over 15 bases. The CDR3 covers 15 residues. Germline loops: CDR1 SGHTA, CDR2 FQGNSA. Losses at the gene ends were 5 bases for V and 4 bases for J; bases not matched to a gene: 3. CDR3 nucleotide sequence: TGTGCCAGCAGCCTCGGGACTAGCGGGGGGTACGAGCAGTACTTC. Its protein product is CASSLGTSGGYEQYF.

The V call is TRBV11-3, the J call TRBJ2-7; tentative D call: TRBD2 (5 bases). V was pared by 5 bases and J by 2 bases, with 7 bases between. CDR1 is SGHNT, CDR2 YENEEA, per germline. The CDR3 is 12 residues long. In nucleotides, the CDR3 is TGTGCCAGCAGCGAGCGGCCCTACGAGCAGTACTTC. This codes for CASSERPYEQYF.

The genes are TRBV19 and TRBJ1-1; D unresolved. Germline V gives CDR1 LNHDA, CDR2 SQIVND (reference sequence). Deletions cut 3 bases from V and 1 base from J, with 9 bases between. This CDR3 region has 14 residues. CDR3 DNA sequence: TGTGCCAGTAGTATCCCCACAGAGAACACTGAAGCTTTCTTT. Protein product: CASSIPTENTEAFF.

J is TRBJ2-5 and V is TRBV4-3; 14 bases map to TRBD2. The V gene end was trimmed by 5 bases and the J gene end by 4 bases; junction bases not matched to a gene: 6. The CDR3 length is 16 residues. CDR1 is LGHNA, CDR2 YSLEER, per germline. The DNA for the CDR3 is TGCGCCAGCAGCACGATGACTAGCGGGGGGGTAGAGACCCAGTACTTC. Translating it yields CASSTMTSGGVETQYF.

This clone came up a few times. This chain connects TRBV28 to TRBJ2-7; D ambiguous. The CDR3 is made up of 13 amino acids. Trimming removed 3 bases from V and 2 bases from J, with 8 bases in between. The germline V gene has CDR1 MDHEN and CDR2 SYDVKM. The CDR3 DNA reads TGTGCCAGCAGTTTGCCAGTGCCCTACGAGCAGTACTTC. Amino acid sequence: CASSLPVPYEQYF.

The V gene is TRBV3-1 (or the pseudogene TRBV3-2), the J gene TRBJ2-1; 9 nucleotides align to TRBD2. The CDR3 totals 14 residues. CDR1 is LGHDT, CDR2 YNNKEL, per germline (reference sequence). Germline trimming cut 3 bases from V and 4 bases from J; bases unmatched to any gene: 1. The DNA for the CDR3 is TGTGCCAGCAGCCATGCGGGGGGGTACAATGAGCAGTTCTTC. Encoded protein: CASSHAGGYNEQFF.

The rearrangement links TRBV29-1 to TRBJ1-1, with a possible D match to TRBD1 (5 bases). With 7 bases removed from V and 5 bases from J, the gap between germline ends came to 14 bases. CDR1 and CDR2 from the germline V gene are SQVTM and ANQGSEA. There are 12 residues in the CDR3. CDR3 sequence reads: CSGDSVRTEAFF. The DNA for the CDR3 is TGCAGCGGGGACTCGGTAAGAACTGAAGCTTTCTTT.

CDR3 DNA: TGTGCCAGCAGTGAAGTTGGTAGCATGGTCACAGATACGCAGTATTTT. It codes for CASSEVGSMVTDTQYF. The chain uses TRBV6-1 and TRBJ2-3; no clear D. The CDR3 covers 16 residues. Germline values: CDR1 MNHNS, CDR2 SASEGT. V dropped 1 base and J dropped 2 bases, with 13 bases sitting between them.

The J gene is TRBJ2-7, the V gene TRBV7-9; 9 positions agree with TRBD1. The CDR3 extends over 17 amino acids. Germline CDR1 and CDR2: SEHNR and FQNEAQ (reference sequence). J lost 2 bases, V lost 4 bases, and 12 bases had no gene match. The CDR3 nucleotides read TGTGCCAGCAGCTCAATATCCGGGACAGGGCATCCCTACGAGCAGTACTTC. This sequence encodes CASSSISGTGHPYEQYF.

The V gene is TRBV5-1, the J gene TRBJ1-1; D is unresolved. Germline V gene sequence: CDR1 SGHRS, CDR2 YFSETQ. The CDR3 has 14 amino acids. Trimming pared 4 bases from V and 0 bases from J, leaving 10 bases between. The CDR3 spells CASSKDGVNTEAFF. CDR3 bases: TGCGCCAGCAGCAAGGACGGGGTGAACACTGAAGCTTTCTTT.

V gene TRBV7-9 combines with J gene TRBJ1-1, with D perhaps matching TRBD1 (5 bases). There are 15 residues in the CDR3. V was cut by 5 bases and J by 1 base, with 14 bases left in between. CDR1 is SEHNR and CDR2 is FQNEAQ in the germline V gene (reference sequence). This CDR3 is CASSLRQISNTEAFF. Written as DNA, the CDR3 is TGTGCCAGCAGCCTCCGACAGATTTCGAACACTGAAGCTTTCTTT.

This clone appeared once. The V and J genes are TRBV6-5 and TRBJ2-1; the D gene is possibly TRBD2 (7 bases). V shed 7 bases and J shed 6 bases, with 16 bases lying between them. CDR3 length equals 14 residues. Germline V gene data show CDR1 as MNHEY and CDR2 as SVGAGI. The CDR3 bases are TGTGCCAGCAACACGGGGGGCGCCCCCAATGAGCAGTTCTTC. Protein product: CASNTGGAPNEQFF.

The chain is built from TRBV4-3 and TRBJ2-1, with 11 nucleotides matching TRBD2. Trimming took 3 bases from V and 7 from J; bases not matched to a gene: 8. This CDR3 comprises 16 residues. Per germline, CDR1 LGHNA and CDR2 YSLEER. The CDR3 region has the DNA TGCGCCAGCAGCCAGAACCCTAGCGGGGGGCGAAATGAGCAGTTCTTC. It encodes CASSQNPSGGRNEQFF.

The chain combines TRBV6-5 with TRBJ1-4, with D possibly being TRBD1 (5 bases). The CDR3 sequence is 15 residues long. V dropped 6 bases and J dropped 6 bases, with 17 bases sitting between them. Germline assignment: CDR1 MNHEY and CDR2 SVGAGI. CDR3 protein: CASRPLGGNDEKLFF. Here the CDR3 DNA reads TGTGCCAGCAGACCACTCGGGGGGAATGATGAAAAACTGTTTTTT.

This chain joins TRBV4-3 and TRBJ2-3, with 7 positions matching TRBD2. The CDR3 has 16 amino acids. Unmatched junction bases numbered 10, after V lost 0 bases and J lost 7 bases. Germline V gene lookup returns CDR1 LGHNA and CDR2 YSLEER. CDR3 in DNA: TGCGCCAGCAGCCAAGATCCGGGGGAGGGACTAAATACGCAGTATTTT. It is translated as CASSQDPGEGLNTQYF.

The genes are TRBV11-2 and TRBJ1-1, with D possibly TRBD1 on 6 matching bases. CDR3 length: 17 amino acids. The V end was cut by 3 bases, the J end by 4 bases, with 21 bases between. Germline V gene data show CDR1 as SGHAT and CDR2 as FQNNGV. The CDR3 region has the DNA TGTGCCAGCAGCTTTCCGCAGGATGAAGGGGGAGTCACTGAAGCTTTCTTT. Translation gives CASSFPQDEGGVTEAFF.

The genes are TRBV9 and TRBJ2-1; TRBD1 aligns across 10 bases. V lost 5 bases and J lost 4; bases outside the gene matches: 9. CDR3 size: 16 residues. Germline V gene sequence: CDR1 SGDLS, CDR2 YYNGEE. In DNA, the CDR3 is TGTGCCAGCAGTACCGGGACAGGGGCGAATTACAATGAGCAGTTCTTC. Residues: CASSTGTGANYNEQFF.

V gene TRBV5-8 combines with J gene TRBJ2-1; the D gene is possibly TRBD1 (5 bases). The CDR3 sequence is 15 residues long. Per the germline V gene, CDR1 is SGHTS and CDR2 is YDEGEE. The germline V and J ends were trimmed by 2 bases and 6 bases, with 15 bases remaining between them. CDR3 sequence: CASSLDGATFNEQFF. CDR3 DNA: TGTGCCAGCAGCTTAGATGGGGCTACCTTCAATGAGCAGTTCTTC.